A single TCR beta chain is shown here with its context. Produced via immunoSEQ multiplex PCR; TCRdb's table is partial and in-frame only. The profile shows around 420,000 clones, around 90% of them singletons. This entry is derived from a study of blood T cell repertoires in COVID-19. As for the study in general: Italy, Spain and the United States were the sources of the convalescent and acute COVID-19 samples.

The CDR3 is 16 amino acids. CDR1 is ENHRY, CDR2 SYGVKD, per germline. The V end lost 2 bases, the J end lost 1 base, and 13 bases lay between the germline ends. The V call is TRBV10-3, the J call TRBJ2-3, with D possibly being TRBD1 (5 bases). The specimen was PBMCs or T cells enriched from blood (not recorded which). This receptor was taken from a woman aged 40 to 49 with acute COVID-19. CDR3 sequence (DNA): TGTGCCATCAGTGAGAAGGGGCACGGAGGCACAGATACGCAGTATTTT. It translates to CAISEKGHGGTDTQYF.